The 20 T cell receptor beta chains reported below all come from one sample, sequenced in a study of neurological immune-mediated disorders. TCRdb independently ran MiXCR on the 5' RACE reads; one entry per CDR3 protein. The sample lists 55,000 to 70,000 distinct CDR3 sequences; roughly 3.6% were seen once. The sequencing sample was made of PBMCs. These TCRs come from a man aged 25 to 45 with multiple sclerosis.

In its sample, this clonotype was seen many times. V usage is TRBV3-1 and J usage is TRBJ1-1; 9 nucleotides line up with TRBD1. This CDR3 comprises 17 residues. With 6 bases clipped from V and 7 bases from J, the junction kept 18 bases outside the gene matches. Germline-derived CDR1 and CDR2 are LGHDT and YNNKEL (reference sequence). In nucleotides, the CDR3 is TGTGCCAGCAGTCAATCCGGGACAGGGATATATGCGATTGAAGCTTTCTTT. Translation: CASSQSGTGIYAIEAFF. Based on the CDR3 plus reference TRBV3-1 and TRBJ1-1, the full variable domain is DTAVSQTPKYLVTQMGNDKSIKCEQNLGHDTMYWYKQDSKKFLKIMFSYNNKELIINETVPNRFSPKSPDKAHLNLHINSLELGDSAVYFCASSQSGTGIYAIEAFFGQGTRLTVV.

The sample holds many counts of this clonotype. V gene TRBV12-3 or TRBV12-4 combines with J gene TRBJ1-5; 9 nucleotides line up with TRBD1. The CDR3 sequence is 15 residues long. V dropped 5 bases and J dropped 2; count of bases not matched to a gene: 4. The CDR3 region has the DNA TGTGCCAGCAGTGGCGGGGACAGGGGCAATCAGCCCCAGCATTTT. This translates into CASSGGDRGNQPQHF.

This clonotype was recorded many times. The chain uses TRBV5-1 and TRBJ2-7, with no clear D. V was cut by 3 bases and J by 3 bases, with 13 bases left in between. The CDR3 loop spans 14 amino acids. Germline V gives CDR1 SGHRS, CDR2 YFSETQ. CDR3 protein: CASSSGTALYEQYF. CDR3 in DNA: TGCGCCAGCAGCTCGGGTACGGCGCTCTACGAGCAGTACTTC.

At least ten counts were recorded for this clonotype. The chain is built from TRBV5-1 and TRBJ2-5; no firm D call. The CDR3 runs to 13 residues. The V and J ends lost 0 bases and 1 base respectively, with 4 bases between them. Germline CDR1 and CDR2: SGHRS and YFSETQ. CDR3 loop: CASSLEPQETQYF. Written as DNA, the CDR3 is TGCGCCAGCAGCTTGGAGCCCCAAGAGACCCAGTACTTC. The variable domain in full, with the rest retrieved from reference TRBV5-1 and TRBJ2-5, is KAGVTQTPRYLIKTRGQQVTLSCSPISGHRSVSWYQQTPGQGLQFLFEYFSETQRNKGNFPGRFSGRQFSNSRSEMNVSTLELGDSALYLCASSLEPQETQYFGPGTRLLVL.

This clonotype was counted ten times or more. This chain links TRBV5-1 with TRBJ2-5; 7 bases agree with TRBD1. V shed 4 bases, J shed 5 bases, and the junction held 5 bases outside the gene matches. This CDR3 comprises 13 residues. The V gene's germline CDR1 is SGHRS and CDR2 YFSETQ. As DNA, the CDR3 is TGCGCCAGCAGCGGACAGGCTGGTGAGACCCAGTACTTC. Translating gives CASSGQAGETQYF.

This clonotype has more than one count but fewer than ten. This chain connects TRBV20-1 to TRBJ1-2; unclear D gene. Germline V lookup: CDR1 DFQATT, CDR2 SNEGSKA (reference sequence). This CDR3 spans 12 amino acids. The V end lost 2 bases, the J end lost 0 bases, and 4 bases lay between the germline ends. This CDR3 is CSARTANYGYTF. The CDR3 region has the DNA TGCAGTGCTAGAACAGCTAACTATGGCTACACCTTC.

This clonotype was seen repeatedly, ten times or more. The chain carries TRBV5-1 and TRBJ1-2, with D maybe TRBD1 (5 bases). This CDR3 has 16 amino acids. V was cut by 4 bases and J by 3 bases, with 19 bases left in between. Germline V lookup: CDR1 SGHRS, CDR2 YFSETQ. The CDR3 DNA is TGCGCCAGCAGCCAGGAAAAGTGGGACGTCGACTATGGCTACACCTTC. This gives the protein CASSQEKWDVDYGYTF. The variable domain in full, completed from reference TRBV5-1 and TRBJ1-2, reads KAGVTQTPRYLIKTRGQQVTLSCSPISGHRSVSWYQQTPGQGLQFLFEYFSETQRNKGNFPGRFSGRQFSNSRSEMNVSTLELGDSALYLCASSQEKWDVDYGYTFGSGTRLTVV.

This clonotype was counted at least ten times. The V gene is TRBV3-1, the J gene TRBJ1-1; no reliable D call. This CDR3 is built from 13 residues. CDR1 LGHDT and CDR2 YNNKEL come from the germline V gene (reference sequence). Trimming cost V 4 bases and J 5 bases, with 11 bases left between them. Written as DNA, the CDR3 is TGTGCCAGCAGCCTCCTCGGTCGGACTGAAGCTTTCTTT. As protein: CASSLLGRTEAFF.

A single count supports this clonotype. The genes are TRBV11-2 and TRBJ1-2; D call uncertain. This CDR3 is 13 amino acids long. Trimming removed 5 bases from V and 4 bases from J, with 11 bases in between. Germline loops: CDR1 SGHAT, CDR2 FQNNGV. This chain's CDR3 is CASSPTQFYGYTF. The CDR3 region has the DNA TGTGCCAGCAGCCCGACACAGTTCTATGGCTACACCTTC.

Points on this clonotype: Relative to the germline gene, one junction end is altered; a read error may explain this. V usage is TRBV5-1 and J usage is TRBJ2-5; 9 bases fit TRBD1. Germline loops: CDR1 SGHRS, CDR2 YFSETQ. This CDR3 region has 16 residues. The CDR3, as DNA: TGCACCAGCAGCTTGGCAGGGACAGGGTGGGCGGAGACCCAGTACTTC. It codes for CTSSLAGTGWAETQYF.

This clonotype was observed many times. For the CDR3, the DNA is TGCAGTGCTAGAGCGCCCTGGGGGTTGGGGGATACGCAGTATTTT. This codes for CSARAPWGLGDTQYF. The chain recombines TRBV20-1 with TRBJ2-3; the D call may be TRBD1 or TRBD2 (5 bases each). This CDR3 comprises 15 residues. Trimming took off 1 base at V and 6 bases at J, with 17 bases between the two ends. CDR1 is DFQATT, CDR2 SNEGSKA, per germline (reference sequence).

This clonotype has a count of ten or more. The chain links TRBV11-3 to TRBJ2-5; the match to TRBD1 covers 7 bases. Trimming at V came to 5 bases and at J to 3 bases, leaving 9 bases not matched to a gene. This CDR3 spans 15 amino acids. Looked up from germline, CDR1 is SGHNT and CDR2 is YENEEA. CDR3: CASSARGTAEETQYF. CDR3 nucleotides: TGTGCCAGCAGCGCGCGAGGGACAGCCGAAGAGACCCAGTACTTC.

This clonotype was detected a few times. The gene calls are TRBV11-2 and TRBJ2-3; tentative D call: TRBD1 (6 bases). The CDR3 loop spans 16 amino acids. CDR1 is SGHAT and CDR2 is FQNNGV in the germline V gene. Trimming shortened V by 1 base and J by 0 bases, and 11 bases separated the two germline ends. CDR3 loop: CASSLAVGASTDTQYF. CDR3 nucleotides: TGTGCCAGCAGCTTAGCCGTGGGGGCAAGCACAGATACGCAGTATTTT.

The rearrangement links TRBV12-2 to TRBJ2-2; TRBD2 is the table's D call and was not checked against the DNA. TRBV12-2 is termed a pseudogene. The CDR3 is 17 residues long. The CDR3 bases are TGTGCAAGTCGCTTAGGCCCGAGCAGGGAGGACACCGGGGAGCTGTTTTTT. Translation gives CASRLGPSREDTGELFF.

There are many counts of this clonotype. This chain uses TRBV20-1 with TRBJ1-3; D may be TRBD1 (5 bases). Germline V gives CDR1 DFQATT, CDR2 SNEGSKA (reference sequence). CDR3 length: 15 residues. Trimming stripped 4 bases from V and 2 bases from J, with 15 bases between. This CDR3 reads CSATPLGEAGNTIYF. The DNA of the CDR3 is TGCAGTGCTACCCCACTGGGGGAGGCTGGAAACACCATATATTTT.

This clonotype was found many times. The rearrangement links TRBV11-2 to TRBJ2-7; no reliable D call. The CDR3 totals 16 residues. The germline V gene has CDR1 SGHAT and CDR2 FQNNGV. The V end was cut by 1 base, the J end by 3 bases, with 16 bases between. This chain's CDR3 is CASSLAIKGANYEQYF. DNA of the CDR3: TGTGCCAGCAGCTTAGCAATCAAGGGCGCCAACTACGAGCAGTACTTC.

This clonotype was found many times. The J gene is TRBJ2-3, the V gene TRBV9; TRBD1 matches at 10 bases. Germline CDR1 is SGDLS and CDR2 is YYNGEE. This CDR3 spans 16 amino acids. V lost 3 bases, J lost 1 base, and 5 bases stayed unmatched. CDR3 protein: CASSGQGAPGTDTQYF. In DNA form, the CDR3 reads TGTGCCAGCAGCGGACAGGGGGCACCCGGCACAGATACGCAGTATTTT.

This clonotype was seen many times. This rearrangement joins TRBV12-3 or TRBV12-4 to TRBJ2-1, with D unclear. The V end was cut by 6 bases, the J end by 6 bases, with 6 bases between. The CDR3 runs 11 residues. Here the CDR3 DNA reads TGTGCCAGCAGACAGTCCAATGAGCAGTTCTTC. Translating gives CASRQSNEQFF.

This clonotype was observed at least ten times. The CDR3 sequence is CASGQFSTDTQYF. In DNA form, the CDR3 reads TGCGCCAGCGGACAGTTTAGCACAGATACGCAGTATTTT. The rearrangement links TRBV5-1 to TRBJ2-3, with D possibly matching TRBD1 (6 bases). The length of the CDR3 is 13 residues. Trimming cost V 7 bases and J 0 bases, with 9 bases left between them. CDR1 is SGHRS, CDR2 YFSETQ, per germline.

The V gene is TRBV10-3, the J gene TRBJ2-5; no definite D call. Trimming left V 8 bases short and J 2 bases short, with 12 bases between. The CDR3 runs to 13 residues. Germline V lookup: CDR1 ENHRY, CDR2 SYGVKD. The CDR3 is CAIGPVAQETQYF. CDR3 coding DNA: TGTGCCATCGGTCCCGTTGCGCAAGAGACCCAGTACTTC.